This is a list of T cell receptor beta chains from one sample in a study of graft-versus-host responses after intestinal transplantation. Their antigens are not known. The assay was immunoSEQ multiplex PCR, and TCRdb's table has in-frame clones only and misses some. The sample shows tens of thousands of clones, just over 90% of them seen only once. The material sequenced was unstimulated CD8+ T cells sorted from spleen or lymph node cells, taken before intestinal transplant. The receptor source for this set is a human donor who received an intestinal transplant. The CDR3 runs from the conserved cysteine through the conserved F or W. The order of the fields is CDR3 length, D gene, V gene, clone size, J gene, CDR3 DNA, CDR3 protein. D genes are given only for firm matches. Where a row states a size, it is once, few, many or the class of an expanded clone; other rows omit it.

13	TRBD1	TRBV13	.	TRBJ1-6	TGTGCCAGCAGCTCTGACAGGGTTCCACCCCTCCACTTT	CASSSDRVPPLHF
14	TRBD1	TRBV7-9	once	TRBJ2-5	TGTGCCAGCAGCTTAGCCGACAGGGTGGGGACCCAGTACTTC	CASSLADRVGTQYF
15	.	TRBV7-9	.	TRBJ1-2	TGTGCCAGCACCATGCATCCCCGGAAGGTCTATGGCTACACCTTC	CASTMHPRKVYGYTF
16	TRBD2	TRBV6-5	.	TRBJ2-1	TGTGCCAGCAGTTACCTAGCGGGAGGGCCGAAAAATGAGCAGTTCTTC	CASSYLAGGPKNEQFF
14	TRBD2	TRBV11-1	.	TRBJ2-7	TGTGCCAGCAGCTCAGCGGGAGGGCCTTACGAGCAGTACTTC	CASSSAGGPYEQYF
17	.	TRBV27	.	TRBJ1-5	TGTGCCAGCAGTCCCCTATGGGTGGGGGACACTAATCAGCCCCAGCATTTT	CASSPLWVGDTNQPQHF
11	.	TRBV2	.	TRBJ1-1	TGTGCCAGCAGGACAGACACTGAAGCTTTCTTT	CASRTDTEAFF
15	TRBD1	TRBV28	.	TRBJ2-7	TGTGCCAGCAGTTTTCGGGACAGGGGTTCCTACGAGCAGTACTTC	CASSFRDRGSYEQYF
11	.	TRBV29-1	.	TRBJ2-1	TGCAGCGTTGTCGTGGGGTATGAGCAGTTCTTC	CSVVVGYEQFF
12	.	TRBV29-1	.	TRBJ1-1	TGCAGCGTTGAGAGTCTGAACACTGAAGCTTTCTTT	CSVESLNTEAFF
13	.	TRBV5-6	.	TRBJ1-2	TGTGCCAGCAGCTTGGGGGTAATCTATGGCTACACCTTC	CASSLGVIYGYTF
15	.	TRBV27	.	TRBJ2-7	TGTGCCAGCAGTTTCATCGGGGTCGCACCCTACGAGCAGTACTTC	CASSFIGVAPYEQYF
14	.	TRBV19	.	TRBJ1-5	TGTGCCAGTAGTATCCCCTCTGGCAATCAGCCCCAGCATTTT	CASSIPSGNQPQHF
15	.	TRBV12-5	.	TRBJ1-5	TGTGCTAGTGAACCGACAGGTTATAGCAATCAGCCCCAGCATTTT	CASEPTGYSNQPQHF
15	TRBD2	TRBV29-1	.	TRBJ2-1	TGCAGCGCAGACGGGACTAGCGGAGACTACAATGAGCAGTTCTTC	CSADGTSGDYNEQFF
17	.	TRBV4-2	.	TRBJ2-3	TGTGCCAGCAGCCAAGATCCGACTCCCGCTAGCACAGATACGCAGTATTTT	CASSQDPTPASTDTQYF
13	.	TRBV5-6	.	TRBJ2-7	TGTGCCAGCAGCTCGCCTACAGGCTACGAGCAGTACTTC	CASSSPTGYEQYF
14	TRBD2	TRBV6-1	.	TRBJ2-7	TGTGCCAGCAGTTGGGCTAGCGGGAGTTGGGAGCAGTACTTC	CASSWASGSWEQYF
15	.	TRBV6-5	.	TRBJ1-4	TGTGCCAGCAGTTACCTGGCAGGGTCTAATGAAAAACTGTTTTTT	CASSYLAGSNEKLFF
14	.	TRBV28	.	TRBJ2-1	TGTGCCAGCAGTCCCCTGGCCCAATCCAATGAGCAGTTCTTC	CASSPLAQSNEQFF
14	TRBD1	TRBV10-2	.	TRBJ1-2	TGCGCCAGCAGACCCGGGACAGAGACCTATGGCTACACCTTC	CASRPGTETYGYTF
14	TRBD2	TRBV10-2	.	TRBJ2-7	TGCGCCAGCAGTTTAGCGGGGGGGCTGGACGAGCAGTACTTC	CASSLAGGLDEQYF
11	.	TRBV29-1	.	TRBJ2-5	TGCAGCGTTGGGGGGGAAGAGAACCAGTACTTC	CSVGGEENQYF
12	.	TRBV14	.	TRBJ2-1	TGTGCCAGCAGCCCTTATTTGGATGAGCAGTTCTTC	CASSPYLDEQFF
15	.	TRBV6-5	.	TRBJ2-1	TGTGCCAGCAGTTATAAGACGTACTCCTACAATGAGCAGTTCTTC	CASSYKTYSYNEQFF
14	.	TRBV19	few	TRBJ1-5	TGTGCCAGCCGGGGGTGGTACCGACGTCAGCCCCAGCATTTT	CASRGWYRRQPQHF
15	.	TRBV15	.	TRBJ2-2	TGTGCCACCAGCTTCTCAGGGGCACTGAGGGGGGAGCTGTTTTTT	CATSFSGALRGELFF
19	.	TRBV5-5	.	TRBJ1-3	TGTGCCAGCAGATTTTCGGAAATCCAACTAGATACTGCTGGAAACACCATATATTTT	CASRFSEIQLDTAGNTIYF